This T cell receptor beta chain came from a study of human thymus T cells. The source of the thymus tissue was resections taken during corrective heart surgery. The sample donors, healthy Finnish infants, were having corrective surgery for congenital heart defects. The assay was immunoSEQ multiplex PCR, and TCRdb's table has in-frame clones only and misses some. The sample shows tens of thousands of clones, roughly 94% of them seen only once. V shed 2 bases and J shed 1 base, with 4 bases lying between them. The CDR3 consists of 13 residues. The germline CDR1 and CDR2 sequences are ENHRY and SYGVKD. Findings and caveats of the study: Related work found strong thymic repertoire overlap between unrelated individuals. Among thymic and blood repertoires, usage of V and J genes appeared biased.

With regard to this clone: Its target is unknown.

This receptor was taken from a girl under three years old with a congenital heart defect but otherwise immunologically healthy. Specimen: thymus tissue. The chain carries TRBV10-3 and TRBJ2-3; D is undetermined. CDR3 protein: CAISEERTDTQYF. CDR3 bases: TGTGCCATCAGTGAGGAACGCACAGATACGCAGTATTTT.